Sequencing of this T cell receptor (beta chain) was carried out in a study of blood T cell repertoires in COVID-19. Participants spanned ages about 18 to 95 years and resided in about 24 US areas. Donors were grouped by their self-reported clinical history. Trimming removed 1 base from V and 0 bases from J, with 12 bases in between. Germline CDR1 reads SGHDT; CDR2 reads YYEEEE. The CDR3 is 16 residues long. Some clones are missing from TCRdb's copy, which holds only in-frame ones; the method was immunoSEQ multiplex PCR. The sample consists of some 270,000 clones, approximately 84% of them appearing once.

Sequenced sample: PBMCs or T cells enriched from blood (not recorded which). The V and J genes are TRBV5-6 and TRBJ2-3, with D perhaps matching TRBD2 (5 bases). The sequence was obtained from a woman aged 50 to 60 who had been exposed to COVID-19. The DNA of the CDR3 is TGTGCCAGCAGCTTGCCTAGCTCATTTAGCACAGATACGCAGTATTTT. Translation: CASSLPSSFSTDTQYF.